The 7 T cell receptor beta chains below come from one sample, sequenced in a study of blood T cells in healthy people across ages. Sample-barcoded 5' priming and a J-beta primer mix drove a second PCR of roughly 7 to 11 cycles. TCRdb recomputed calls from the 5' RACE reads with MiXCR, one row per CDR3 protein. This table has hundreds of thousands of distinct CDR3 sequences, around 21% appearing once. Sample: blood. These TCRs come from a man aged 70 or older in good health.

This clonotype was seen at least ten times. The V and J genes are TRBV27 and TRBJ2-7; the match to TRBD2 covers 9 bases. The junction had 12 bases not matched to a gene; V was cut back by 5 bases and J by 7 bases. This CDR3 has 15 amino acids. Germline CDR1 reads MNHEY; CDR2 reads SMNVEV (reference sequence). The DNA of the CDR3 is TGTGCCAGCAGTGGTGGGACTAGCAGGGTCTCGGAGCAGTACTTC. Translation gives CASSGGTSRVSEQYF.

This clonotype was counted between two and nine times. The V gene is TRBV6-6, the J gene TRBJ2-5; TRBD2 is a possible D gene (5 bases). Trimming took off 2 bases at V and 5 bases at J, with 6 bases between the two ends. In germline, CDR1 is MNHNY, CDR2 SVGAGI (reference sequence). This CDR3 has 12 amino acids. This CDR3 reads CASSYQRETQYF. The CDR3, as DNA: TGTGCCAGCAGTTACCAGCGGGAGACCCAGTACTTC.

V is TRBV6-2 or TRBV6-3 and J is TRBJ2-7; 7 bases agree with TRBD1. The length of the CDR3 is 18 residues. From germline, CDR1 is MNHEY and CDR2 SVGEGT. The trim removed 3 bases at V and 0 bases at J, leaving 14 bases unmatched. Here the CDR3 reads CASSYNVRQGKGSYEQYF. The CDR3 nucleotides read TGTGCCAGCAGTTATAACGTGAGACAGGGCAAGGGCTCCTACGAGCAGTACTTC.

J is TRBJ2-6 and V is TRBV7-6; weak D call: TRBD2 (5 bases). The V end lost 4 bases, the J end lost 2 bases, and 12 bases lay between the germline ends. The germline CDR1 and CDR2 sequences are SGHVS and FNYEAQ. This CDR3 region has 16 residues. CDR3 nucleotide sequence: TGTGCCAGCAGCTCCCAGCGGTTCGCTGGGGCCAACGTCCTGACTTTC. As protein: CASSSQRFAGANVLTF.

With respect to this clonotype: A much larger clone differs from this one at a single base, so this may be a read error. This chain links TRBV5-1 with TRBJ2-5; tentatively, D is TRBD2 (5 bases). Trimming pared 5 bases from V and 5 bases from J, leaving 7 bases between. The V gene's germline CDR1 is SGHRS and CDR2 YFSETQ. The CDR3 loop spans 11 amino acids. The CDR3 bases are TGCGCCAGCAGACTAGTGGAGACCCAGTACTTC. Its protein is CASRLVETQYF. Based on the CDR3 plus reference TRBV5-1 and TRBJ2-5, the full variable domain is KAGVTQTPRYLIKTRGQQVTLSCSPISGHRSVSWYQQTPGQGLQFLFEYFSETQRNKGNFPGRFSGRQFSNSRSEMNVSTLELGDSALYLCASRLVETQYFGPGTRLLVL.

V usage is TRBV4-3 and J usage is TRBJ2-5, with D perhaps TRBD1 (6 bases). The CDR3 extends over 16 amino acids. V lost 0 bases to trimming and J lost 4 bases, with 15 bases between them. The V gene's germline CDR1 is LGHNA and CDR2 YSLEER. In nucleotides, the CDR3 is TGCGCCAGCAGCCAAGATAGCCCAGGGGATGGAGAGACCCAGTACTTC. This encodes CASSQDSPGDGETQYF.

In this sample, this clonotype turned up a few times. The chain recombines TRBV6-1 with TRBJ2-1, with D possibly being TRBD2 (6 bases). The CDR3 totals 19 residues. Trimming removed 6 bases at V and 0 bases at J, with 24 bases between. From germline, CDR1 is MNHNS and CDR2 SASEGT. The CDR3 sequence is CASSPGDGGARGSYNEQFF. CDR3 nucleotide sequence: TGTGCCAGCAGCCCGGGGGACGGAGGAGCGCGGGGCTCCTACAATGAGCAGTTCTTC.